This T cell receptor (beta chain) was sequenced during a study of shared clonotypes between healthy human individuals. The assay was immunoSEQ multiplex PCR, and TCRdb's table has in-frame clones only and misses some. The sample consists of under 1,100,000 clones, around 78% of them appearing once. Regarding this clone: Its antigen is not identified.

Every donor was a Caucasian adult from Nashville, Tennessee. Germline lookup yields CDR1 MDHEN and CDR2 SYDVKM. This CDR3 comprises 15 residues. V lost 0 bases and J lost 0, with 8 bases in between. Study-level points and caveats: It was the non-shared clonotypes that had lower generation probabilities than clonotypes shared by all four donors. Relative to memory subsets, naive subsets generally showed larger estimated richness.

The sample taken for sequencing was memory CD4+ T cells from PBMCs. This sample's subset: CD45RA-negative fraction. The TCR sequence derives from a man between 18 and 35 years old in good health. Some clones in this sample may be carry-over from other donors' samples. This sequence joins TRBV28 and TRBJ1-1; a possible D gene is TRBD1 (6 bases). The CDR3 DNA follows: TGTGCCAGCAGTTTATGGGACAGCATGAACACTGAAGCTTTCTTT. Its protein product is CASSLWDSMNTEAFF.